What follows is one T cell receptor beta chain and its context. An even split of each subset's genomic DNA across several immunoSEQ plates was performed. Sequenced by immunoSEQ multiplex PCR; TCRdb stores in-frame clones only, minus some. The sample has hundreds of thousands of clones, around 79% seen once. Adult donors, all healthy and HIV-negative, had no recent acute infections or vaccinations. The donor cohort consisted entirely of Caucasian adults residing in Nashville, Tennessee. The sample comes from a study of shared clonotypes between healthy human individuals. This CDR3 is built from 14 residues. In germline, CDR1 is MDHEN, CDR2 SYDVKM. Losses at the gene ends were 6 bases for V and 5 bases for J; bases not matched to a gene: 6.

The source of this sequence is a woman in her forties in good health. Some clones in this sample may be carry-over from other donors' samples. Material for sequencing was PBMCs. The chain employs TRBV28 and TRBJ1-4; 7 bases agree with TRBD1. DNA for the CDR3: TGTGCCAGCAGATCGACAGGGACGAATGAAAAACTGTTTTTT. It specifies CASRSTGTNEKLFF.